The source of this TCR beta chain is a study of shared clonotypes between healthy human individuals. As for the study in general: The composition of the donors was a couple of women and a few men aged 18 to 49. Three plates each covered CD4 naive and memory; CD8 naive two, CD8 memory one.

CD45RO negativity and positive selection for CCR7 defined naive CD8 cells, a population that excluded terminally differentiated effector memory CD45RA+ cells. Only Caucasian adults living in Nashville, Tennessee made up the donor group. After removal of 8 bases from V and 2 bases from J, the junction contained 14 bases not matched to a gene. CDR1 is SGHAT, CDR2 FQNNGV, per germline. CDR3 length equals 18 residues. The authors' processing: With immunoSEQ giving junction-only sequences and no quality scores, filtering differed. The method was immunoSEQ multiplex PCR; TCRdb's version includes in-frame clones alone and lacks a portion of them. V, J and clone size reflect that table, while D and trimming were determined from the DNA. This sample has about 2 million clones, with approximately 94% found just once.

The genes are TRBV11-2 and TRBJ2-3; 12 bases match TRBD2. Sequenced input: naive CD8+ T cells sorted from blood. This TCR came from a man between 18 and 35 years old in good health. The CDR3 sequence: CASGPPTSGGPITDTQYF. In DNA form, the CDR3 reads TGTGCCAGCGGGCCACCAACTAGCGGGGGGCCCATCACAGATACGCAGTATTTT.